These 18 T cell receptor beta chains were all obtained from the same sample, sequenced in a study of blood T cell repertoires in COVID-19. Generated by immunoSEQ multiplex PCR, the TCRdb table keeps only in-frame clones and is missing some. This sample carries 100,000 or so clones, just over 85% of them seen once, and the ten largest clones take approximately 2.5%. The sequenced sample was PBMCs or T cells enriched from blood (not recorded which). These receptors all stem from a woman aged 45-65 years who had recovered from COVID-19.

The chain couples TRBV3-1 (or the pseudogene TRBV3-2) to TRBJ2-3, with a possible D match to TRBD2 (6 bases). The CDR3 sequence is 16 residues long. Germline V gene data show CDR1 as LGHDT and CDR2 as YNNKEL (reference sequence). The V and J ends lost 0 bases and 4 bases respectively, with 14 bases between them. CDR3 in amino acids: CASSQDLGGRADTQYF. In DNA form, the CDR3 reads TGTGCCAGCAGCCAAGATCTCGGAGGGAGAGCAGATACGCAGTATTTT.

The gene calls are TRBV27 and TRBJ2-2; D is uncertain. CDR1 is MNHEY and CDR2 is SMNVEV in the germline V gene (reference sequence). The CDR3 is made up of 15 amino acids. V lost 2 bases, J lost 2 bases, and 9 bases lay in between. The CDR3 reads CASSLRSGNTGELFF. Here the CDR3 DNA reads TGTGCCAGCAGTTTACGCAGTGGTAACACCGGGGAGCTGTTTTTT.

In its sample, this clone was seen once. This chain joins TRBV25-1 and TRBJ1-5; 8 bases map to TRBD1. V lost 5 bases, J lost 7 bases, and 1 base stayed unmatched. Germline V lookup: CDR1 MGHDK, CDR2 SYGVNS. This CDR3 is 12 amino acids long. As DNA, the CDR3 is TGTGCCAGCAGTACAGGGGGGCAGCCCCAGCATTTT. Encoded protein: CASSTGGQPQHF.

The V call is TRBV5-6, the J call TRBJ1-1; no definite D call. Between the trimmed V and J ends, which lost 0 bases and 5 bases, there was a span of 11 bases. There are 14 residues in the CDR3. Germline CDR1 is SGHDT and CDR2 is YYEEEE. The CDR3 reads CASSLGQVRTEAFF. The CDR3 region has the DNA TGTGCCAGCAGCTTGGGTCAGGTGAGAACTGAAGCTTTCTTT.

CDR3 protein: CASSQDIANPYEQYF. CDR3 DNA: TGTGCCAGCAGCCAAGATATCGCTAACCCCTACGAGCAGTACTTC. The chain is built from TRBV3-1 (or the pseudogene TRBV3-2) and TRBJ2-7; D unresolved. The V end was cut by 0 bases, the J end by 2 bases, with 11 bases between. Looked up from germline, CDR1 is LGHDT and CDR2 is YNNKEL (reference sequence). This CDR3 has 15 amino acids.

V gene TRBV27 combines with J gene TRBJ2-1; TRBD2 agrees at 7 bases. This CDR3 contains 17 residues. Germline CDR1 MNHEY, CDR2 SMNVEV (reference sequence). J lost 0 bases, V lost 3 bases, and 8 bases had no gene match. The CDR3 reads CASSLGGDYNSYNEQFF. The CDR3 DNA is TGTGCCAGCAGTTTGGGCGGGGACTACAACTCCTACAATGAGCAGTTCTTC.

The chain links TRBV27 to TRBJ1-2, with 8 positions matching TRBD1. Germline CDR1 is MNHEY and CDR2 is SMNVEV (reference sequence). J was trimmed by 2 bases and V by 6 bases; bases with no gene match: 11. This CDR3 spans 16 amino acids. The CDR3 DNA reads TGTGCCAGCAGCAGTGCCCGACAGGGGTTAAACTATGGCTACACCTTC. Translated, it gives CASSSARQGLNYGYTF.

The chain joins TRBV11-2 to TRBJ2-1, with D perhaps matching TRBD2 (5 bases). The CDR3 loop spans 17 amino acids. Germline V gene data show CDR1 as SGHAT and CDR2 as FQNNGV. Trimming stripped 0 bases from V and 7 bases from J, with 19 bases between. This chain's CDR3 is CASSLDVLVPLANEQFF. Written as DNA, the CDR3 is TGTGCCAGCAGCTTAGATGTCCTAGTTCCCTTAGCGAATGAGCAGTTCTTC.

This chain joins TRBV6-5 and TRBJ1-5, with TRBD1 identical over 8 bases. CDR1 is MNHEY and CDR2 is SVGAGI in the germline V gene. The CDR3 is made up of 15 amino acids. The V segment lost 5 bases and the J segment 6 bases; nucleotides outside the gene matches: 9. CDR3 region: CASSTTGVGVQPQHF. The DNA of the CDR3 is TGTGCCAGCAGTACGACAGGGGTAGGGGTTCAGCCCCAGCATTTT.

This clone was observed a few times. V and J are TRBV5-8 and TRBJ1-6; 10 bases are shared with TRBD1. This CDR3 comprises 17 residues. Germline-derived CDR1 and CDR2 are SGHTS and YDEGEE. Germline trimming cut 4 bases from V and 4 bases from J; bases unmatched to any gene: 8. CDR3 protein: CASSPPGTGAYNSPLHF. CDR3 bases: TGTGCCAGCAGCCCCCCGGGGACAGGGGCGTATAATTCACCCCTCCACTTT.

CDR3 coding DNA: TGTGCCAGCAGCCCTCTAGCGGGAGGCTCCTACGAGCAGTACTTC. Translation gives CASSPLAGGSYEQYF. The V and J genes are TRBV4-2 and TRBJ2-7; TRBD2 aligns across 11 bases. Germline V gene data show CDR1 as LGHNA and CDR2 as YNFKEQ. CDR3 size: 15 residues. Unmatched junction bases numbered 2, after V lost 4 bases and J lost 0 bases.

The chain links TRBV30 to TRBJ1-1, with unresolved D. Germline values: CDR1 GTSNPN, CDR2 SVGIG (reference sequence). With 5 bases removed from V and 3 bases from J, the gap between germline ends came to 10 bases. The CDR3 sequence is 12 residues long. For the CDR3, the DNA is TGTGCCTGGGTCCTCCCCTACACTGAAGCTTTCTTT. It encodes CAWVLPYTEAFF.

V and J are TRBV5-4 and TRBJ2-1, with 9 positions matching TRBD2. V was pared by 1 base and J by 7 bases, with 9 bases of the junction left unmatched. Germline V CDR1 and CDR2: SGHNT, YYREEE (reference sequence). CDR3 length: 16 residues. The CDR3 loop is CASSLLGLAGSNEQFF. DNA of the CDR3: TGTGCCAGCAGCTTGTTAGGGCTAGCGGGAAGTAATGAGCAGTTCTTC.

The chain uses TRBV10-3 and TRBJ2-2; 7 nucleotides match TRBD1. The CDR3 extends over 14 amino acids. Germline trimming cut 6 bases from V and 1 base from J; bases unmatched to any gene: 2. Germline loops: CDR1 ENHRY, CDR2 SYGVKD. The CDR3 nucleotides read TGTGCCATCAGCCGGACAGGGAACACCGGGGAGCTGTTTTTT. Translation: CAISRTGNTGELFF.

This chain connects TRBV7-9 to TRBJ2-7; 7 bases line up with TRBD1. The CDR3 consists of 15 residues. CDR1 and CDR2 (germline): SEHNR, FQNEAQ (reference sequence). V gave up 5 bases and J gave up 2 bases; unmatched junction bases: 9. The CDR3 region is CASSRQGQQTYEQYF. The CDR3 DNA reads as TGTGCCAGCAGCAGACAGGGACAGCAAACCTACGAGCAGTACTTC.

The J gene is TRBJ1-6, the V gene TRBV9; TRBD1 is a possible D gene (5 bases). Trimming left V 3 bases short and J 7 bases short, with 8 bases between. The V gene's germline CDR1 is SGDLS and CDR2 YYNGEE. The CDR3 contains 13 residues. CDR3 sequence reads: CASSAAGNSPLHF. In DNA, the CDR3 is TGTGCCAGCAGCGCGGCAGGGAATTCACCCCTCCACTTT. The whole variable domain, remainder taken from reference TRBV9 and TRBJ1-6, is DSGVTQTPKHLITATGQRVTLRCSPRSGDLSVYWYQQSLDQGLQFLIQYYNGEERAKGNILERFSAQQFPDLHSELNLSSLELGDSALYFCASSAAGNSPLHFGNGTRLTVT.

This chain links TRBV28 with TRBJ1-5, with unresolved D. The germline V gene has CDR1 MDHEN and CDR2 SYDVKM. V was pared by 8 bases and J by 2 bases, with 4 bases between. CDR3 length: 11 amino acids. CDR3 nucleotides: TGTGCCAGCCCGGGCAATCAGCCCCAGCATTTT. It codes for CASPGNQPQHF.

The V call is TRBV6-1, the J call TRBJ1-1; a possible D gene is TRBD1 (5 bases). V lost 1 base and J 1 base, leaving 10 bases between the germline ends. The CDR3 contains 15 residues. CDR1 and CDR2 from the germline V gene are MNHNS and SASEGT. The CDR3 nucleotides read TGTGCCAGCAGTGAAGGGGGCCGAAGGAACACTGAAGCTTTCTTT. It codes for CASSEGGRRNTEAFF.